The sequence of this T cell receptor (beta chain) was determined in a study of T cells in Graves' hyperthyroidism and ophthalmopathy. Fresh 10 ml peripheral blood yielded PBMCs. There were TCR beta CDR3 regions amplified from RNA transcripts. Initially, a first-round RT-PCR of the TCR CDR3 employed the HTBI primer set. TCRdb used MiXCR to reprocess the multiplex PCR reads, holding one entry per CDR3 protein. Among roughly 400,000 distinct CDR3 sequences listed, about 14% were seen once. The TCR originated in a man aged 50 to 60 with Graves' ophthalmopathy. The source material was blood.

The CDR3 nucleotides are TGTGCCAGCAGCCAAGACGGGCAGGGGGCTACAGATACGCAGTATTTT. Its translation is CASSQDGQGATDTQYF. The chain combines TRBV4-2 with TRBJ2-3; TRBD1 agrees at 8 bases. Germline assignment: CDR1 LGHNA and CDR2 YNFKEQ. The CDR3 is 16 amino acids. The ends lost 0 bases at V and 3 bases at J; junction bases unmatched: 5.